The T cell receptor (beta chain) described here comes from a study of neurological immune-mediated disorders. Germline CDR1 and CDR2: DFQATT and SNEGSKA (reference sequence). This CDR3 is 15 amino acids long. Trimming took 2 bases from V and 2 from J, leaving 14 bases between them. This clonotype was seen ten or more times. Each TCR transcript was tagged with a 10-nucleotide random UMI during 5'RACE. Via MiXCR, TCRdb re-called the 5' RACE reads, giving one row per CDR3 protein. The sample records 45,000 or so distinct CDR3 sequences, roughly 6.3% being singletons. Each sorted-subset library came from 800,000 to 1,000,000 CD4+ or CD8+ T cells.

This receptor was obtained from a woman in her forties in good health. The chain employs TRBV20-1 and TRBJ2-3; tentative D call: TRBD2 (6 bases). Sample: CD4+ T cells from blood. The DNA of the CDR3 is TGCAGTGCTAGAAGCGGGCGGGCCACCACAGATACGCAGTATTTT. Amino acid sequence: CSARSGRATTDTQYF.